The present TCR beta chain was sequenced within a study of T-cell memory formation after mild COVID-19. Study context: Clustering of TCRs was largely donor specific.

CDR3 length equals 16 residues. Germline loops: CDR1 SGDLS, CDR2 YYNGEE. V shed 0 bases, J shed 3 bases, and the junction held 5 bases outside the gene matches. This clonotype was seen many times. Its target is not known. The 5'RACE method, run with constant-segment primers, produced TCR alpha and TCR beta cDNA libraries (carrying sample barcodes and UMIs). TCRdb redid the calling of the 5' RACE reads with MiXCR, one entry per CDR3 protein. There are fewer than 350,000 distinct CDR3 sequences in the sample; roughly an eighth occur only once, and 21% lies in the top ten. Whole-study results and caveats: That cross-reactive memory joined was suggested by some responding clones appearing in pre-infection memory. The second-wave clones peaking on day 37 were not confirmed as SARS-CoV-2-specific.

The origin of this receptor is a man between 18 and 35 years old who had mild COVID-19 (a few samples of this study predate the infection). Cell type and time point are not known. The sequenced material came from PBMCs or a T cell subset sorted from them (not recorded which). This sequence joins TRBV9 and TRBJ1-1, with 10 bases aligning to TRBD1. The CDR3 DNA reads as TGTGCCAGCAGCGTAGAGGACAGGGGGTGGGACACTGAAGCTTTCTTT. Translated, it gives CASSVEDRGWDTEAFF. Full variable domain (missing parts from reference TRBV9 and TRBJ1-1): DSGVTQTPKHLITATGQRVTLRCSPRSGDLSVYWYQQSLDQGLQFLIQYYNGEERAKGNILERFSAQQFPDLHSELNLSSLELGDSALYFCASSVEDRGWDTEAFFGQGTRLTVV.